The clone carrying this T cell receptor beta chain was found once. Its antigen is not known. The data were produced by immunoSEQ multiplex PCR, yet TCRdb's version contains in-frame clones alone and is incomplete. The table has 65,000 to 90,000 clones, 75% to 90% seen once. The V end was cut by 5 bases, the J end by 6 bases, with 17 bases between. The CDR3 sequence is 15 residues long. Germline V gene sequence: CDR1 KGHSH, CDR2 LQKENI. The data were taken from a study of OX40 agonist ivuxolimab in advanced cancers. General study findings and limits: At 0.1 to 3.0 mg/kg and by week 6, clonal expansion occurred in CD4+ and CD8+ blood T cells.

This sequence originates from an adult with an advanced solid tumor such as melanoma, head and neck, liver or kidney cancer. This sample comprised CD4+ or CD8+ T cells sorted from blood, obtained in a trial of the OX40 agonist ivuxolimab. V and J are TRBV18 and TRBJ2-4, with D perhaps TRBD1 or TRBD2 (5 bases each). CDR3: CASSEGPREGNIQYF. The CDR3 DNA reads TGTGCCAGCTCAGAGGGCCCCAGGGAAGGAAACATTCAGTACTTC.